These 19 T cell receptor beta chains originate from one sample sequenced in a study of cytomegalovirus exposure and HLA in healthy donors. Researchers ran the PCR with 60 Vbeta and 13 Jbeta primers. The protocol was immunoSEQ multiplex PCR, while the TCRdb copy is restricted to in-frame clones and leaves out a portion. The sample has around 91,000 clones; around 78% are singletons. The sequenced sample was PBMCs. The receptor set was obtained from a male donor in good health and CMV-seropositive.

The V call is TRBV28, the J call TRBJ1-4, with TRBD1 matching over 9 bases. Germline trimming cut 6 bases from V and 11 bases from J; bases unmatched to any gene: 13. The V gene's germline CDR1 is MDHEN and CDR2 SYDVKM. The CDR3 has 15 residues. The CDR3 region is CASRDWGQGAGKLFF. CDR3 nucleotides: TGTGCCAGCAGAGACTGGGGACAGGGCGCGGGGAAACTGTTTTTT.

V is TRBV28 and J is TRBJ2-7, with 8 bases aligning to TRBD1. CDR3 length equals 16 residues. J lost 3 bases, V lost 6 bases, and 13 bases had no gene match. CDR1 is MDHEN, CDR2 SYDVKM, per germline. The CDR3 bases are TGTGCCAGCAGGGCTCCTACCGGGACAGGAGGCTACGAGCAGTACTTC. It yields the protein CASRAPTGTGGYEQYF.

This chain joins TRBV5-1 and TRBJ2-1; 8 bases are shared with TRBD1. CDR1 and CDR2 from the germline V gene are SGHRS and YFSETQ. The J segment lost 4 bases and the V segment lost 1 base, leaving 4 bases of the junction unmatched. The CDR3 has 15 residues. The DNA for the CDR3 is TGCGCCAGCAGCTTGTCGGGACAGGAATACAATGAGCAGTTCTTC. Encoded protein: CASSLSGQEYNEQFF.

V gene TRBV19 combines with J gene TRBJ2-7, with TRBD1 identical over 7 bases. Germline values: CDR1 LNHDA, CDR2 SQIVND (reference sequence). The CDR3 is made up of 15 amino acids. Germline trimming cut 6 bases from V and 9 bases from J; bases unmatched to any gene: 17. Written as DNA, the CDR3 is TGTGCCAGTAGCCCCGGGCAGGGGGTAACCCTGGGGCAGTACTTC. Translated: CASSPGQGVTLGQYF.

V is TRBV9 and J is TRBJ2-7; 12 bases are a match to TRBD1. The germline V gene has CDR1 SGDLS and CDR2 YYNGEE. With V trimmed by 4 bases and J by 3 bases, 2 bases remained unmatched. This CDR3 has 14 amino acids. The CDR3 sequence is CASSRDRGLYEQYF. The DNA for the CDR3 is TGTGCCAGCAGCCGGGACAGGGGGCTCTACGAGCAGTACTTC.

The rearrangement joins TRBV6-5 to TRBJ2-1, with a possible D match to TRBD1 (5 bases). Germline lookup yields CDR1 MNHEY and CDR2 SVGAGI. Trimming took off 6 bases at V and 7 bases at J, with 13 bases between the two ends. The CDR3 covers 13 residues. For the CDR3, the DNA is TGTGCCAGCAGAGAACAGGCTTGGAATGAGCAGTTCTTC. It is translated as CASREQAWNEQFF.

The gene calls are TRBV13 and TRBJ1-1; 7 nucleotides line up with TRBD1. The CDR3 consists of 13 residues. Germline CDR1 and CDR2: PRHDT and FYEKMQ (reference sequence). V trimming: 1 base; J trimming: 10 bases; junction bases outside the gene matches: 6. CDR3 sequence: CASSLATRGPAFF. CDR3 DNA sequence: TGTGCCAGCAGCTTAGCCACGAGGGGGCCAGCTTTCTTT.

V and J are TRBV28 and TRBJ1-4; 9 bases agree with TRBD1. This CDR3 is built from 14 residues. J gave up 4 bases and V 8 bases, and 5 bases lay outside the gene matches. Germline assignment: CDR1 MDHEN and CDR2 SYDVKM. The CDR3 spells CASGVGQGNEKLFF. The CDR3 nucleotides read TGTGCCAGCGGCGTGGGACAGGGTAATGAAAAACTGTTTTTT.

The chain has TRBV6-4 and TRBJ2-1; 7 bases map to TRBD1. The junction had 6 bases not matched to a gene; V was cut back by 0 bases and J by 4 bases. This CDR3 comprises 16 residues. Germline V gene data show CDR1 as MRHNA and CDR2 as SNTAGT. CDR3: CASSDSQKTGYNEQFF. The CDR3 DNA reads TGTGCCAGCAGTGACTCTCAAAAGACAGGGTACAATGAGCAGTTCTTC.

The chain employs TRBV7-2 and TRBJ1-2; D is possibly TRBD1 (6 bases). Germline CDR1 reads SGHTA; CDR2 reads FQGNSA. V lost 1 base and J 8 bases, leaving 14 bases between the germline ends. The length of the CDR3 is 14 residues. The CDR3 protein is CASSLGDTVKGYTF. The CDR3 coding sequence is TGTGCCAGCAGCTTAGGGGACACGGTTAAGGGCTACACCTTC. The entire variable domain, with the rest obtained from reference TRBV7-2 and TRBJ1-2, is as follows: GAGVSQSPSNKVTEKGKDVELRCDPISGHTALYWYRQSLGQGLEFLIYFQGNSAPDKSGLPSDRFSAERTGGSVSTLTIQRTQQEDSAVYLCASSLGDTVKGYTFGSGTRLTVV.

This clone was detected a few times. V usage is TRBV7-9 and J usage is TRBJ2-1; D is uncertain. Germline V gene lookup returns CDR1 SEHNR and CDR2 FQNEAQ (reference sequence). The CDR3 sequence is 14 residues long. The V gene lost 2 bases and the J gene lost 7 bases, with 12 bases spanning the gap. CDR3 residues: CASSLLLSPNEQFF. CDR3 nucleotide sequence: TGTGCCAGCAGCTTACTTCTATCACCTAATGAGCAGTTCTTC.

The rearrangement links TRBV7-3 to TRBJ2-3, with 8 bases fitting TRBD2. In germline, CDR1 is SGHTA, CDR2 FQGTGA. The CDR3 contains 17 residues. V lost 2 bases and J lost 2; bases outside the gene matches: 9. The CDR3 loop reads CASSLAPRGGHTDTQYF. Here the CDR3 DNA reads TGTGCCAGCAGCTTAGCCCCACGGGGGGGCCACACAGATACGCAGTATTTT.

The J gene is TRBJ2-7, the V gene TRBV10-2; TRBD1 aligns across 10 bases. This CDR3 is built from 17 residues. The germline CDR1 and CDR2 sequences are WSHSY and SAAADI. After removal of 0 bases from V and 3 bases from J, the junction contained 8 bases not matched to a gene. The CDR3 here is CASSESGIGTGDYEQYF. As DNA, the CDR3 is TGCGCCAGCAGTGAGTCGGGGATTGGGACAGGGGACTACGAGCAGTACTTC.

This chain uses TRBV2 with TRBJ1-1; 9 bases match TRBD1. The germline CDR1 and CDR2 sequences are SNHLY and FYNNEI. Trimming at V came to 5 bases and at J to 4 bases, leaving 8 bases not matched to a gene. The CDR3 length is 15 residues. CDR3 DNA: TGTGCCAGCAGTCCACCCGGGACAGGGAGCACTGAAGCTTTCTTT. Protein product: CASSPPGTGSTEAFF.

The chain links TRBV29-1 to TRBJ1-2; 7 nucleotides match TRBD1. The CDR3 has 10 residues. With V trimmed by 7 bases and J by 8 bases, 4 bases remained unmatched. CDR1 and CDR2 (germline): SQVTM, ANQGSEA. CDR3 nucleotides: TGCAGCGCAGACAGGGACGGCTACACCTTC. Amino acids: CSADRDGYTF.

This chain uses TRBV7-2 with TRBJ2-2; 8 bases are a match to TRBD2. The CDR3 extends over 16 amino acids. From germline, CDR1 is SGHTA and CDR2 FQGNSA. Trimming took 2 bases from V and 6 from J; bases not matched to a gene: 8. The CDR3 is CASSLTTGTRSGELFF. CDR3 bases: TGTGCCAGCAGCTTAACCACCGGGACTAGGTCCGGGGAGCTGTTTTTT.

The genes are TRBV4-2 and TRBJ1-3; a possible D gene is TRBD1 (6 bases). Trimming took off 1 base at V and 1 base at J, with 11 bases between the two ends. CDR1 LGHNA and CDR2 YNFKEQ come from the germline V gene. This CDR3 region has 16 residues. The CDR3 is CASSQVAGASGNTIYF. CDR3 in DNA: TGTGCCAGCAGCCAAGTCGCAGGGGCGTCTGGAAACACCATATATTTT.

The rearrangement uses TRBV12-5 and TRBJ2-1, with 9 bases matching TRBD2. V was clipped by 5 bases and J by 1 base; unmatched bases: 9. Per the germline V gene, CDR1 is LGHNT and CDR2 is FRNRAP. CDR3 length: 17 residues. The CDR3: CASGPRTSASSYNEQFF. In nucleotides, the CDR3 is TGTGCTAGTGGTCCCCGGACTAGCGCATCGTCCTACAATGAGCAGTTCTTC.

CDR3 amino acids: CASSYFSLAYEQYF. The CDR3 coding sequence is TGTGCCAGCAGCTATTTTAGTCTGGCCTACGAGCAGTACTTC. V and J are TRBV5-6 and TRBJ2-7, with unresolved D. CDR1 and CDR2 (germline): SGHDT, YYEEEE. V was pared by 3 bases and J by 2 bases, with 12 bases between. The CDR3 length is 14 residues.